These 26 T cell receptor beta chains originate from one sample sequenced in a study of blood T cell repertoires in COVID-19. TCRdb keeps only in-frame clones here, not all; method: immunoSEQ multiplex PCR. The table records 110,000 to 150,000 clones, approximately 90% of them present only once. Sequencing was performed on peripheral blood. Receptors were obtained from an older woman with active COVID-19.

The CDR3 protein is CASSQAGAGSDEQFF. CDR3 DNA sequence: TGCGCCAGCAGCCAAGCGGGAGCGGGTTCGGATGAGCAGTTCTTC. The rearrangement links TRBV4-3 to TRBJ2-1; D might be TRBD2 (6 bases). The germline gives CDR1 LGHNA, CDR2 YSLEER. Trimming left V 1 base short and J 8 bases short, with 15 bases between. The CDR3 is 15 amino acids.

This clone was detected only a few times. The V call is TRBV3-1 (or the pseudogene TRBV3-2), the J call TRBJ2-7, with 8 bases aligning to TRBD1. The CDR3 totals 14 residues. With V trimmed by 4 bases and J by 5 bases, 7 bases remained unmatched. Germline lookup yields CDR1 LGHDT and CDR2 YNNKEL (reference sequence). The CDR3 DNA sequence: TGTGCCAGCAGCCGATCGACAGGGGCTAACGAGCAGTACTTC. Translation: CASSRSTGANEQYF.

The V gene is TRBV7-8, the J gene TRBJ2-2, with 10 bases identical to TRBD2. Germline loops: CDR1 SGHVS, CDR2 FQNEAQ. Germline trimming cut 5 bases from V and 5 bases from J; bases unmatched to any gene: 14. The CDR3 sequence is 18 residues long. The CDR3 spells CASSPRAAGGSDTGELFF. DNA of the CDR3: TGTGCCAGCAGCCCCCGGGCAGCGGGAGGGTCCGATACCGGGGAGCTGTTTTTT.

The gene calls are TRBV4-1 and TRBJ2-1; 9 positions agree with TRBD2. Germline CDR1 MGHRA, CDR2 YSYEKL. Losses at the gene ends were 4 bases for V and 7 bases for J; bases not matched to a gene: 8. CDR3 length: 15 residues. This CDR3 reads CASSRLSGSSNEQFF. CDR3 nucleotide sequence: TGCGCCAGCAGCCGCCTTAGCGGGAGCAGTAATGAGCAGTTCTTC.

In its sample, this clone was seen a few times. This sequence joins TRBV28 and TRBJ1-5, with D uncertain. Germline V gives CDR1 MDHEN, CDR2 SYDVKM. The CDR3 sequence is 14 residues long. Trimming removed 7 bases at V and 2 bases at J, with 12 bases between. CDR3 coding DNA: TGTGCCAGCACCTGGGCTGAGCGCAATCAGCCCCAGCATTTT. Protein: CASTWAERNQPQHF.

The CDR3 protein is CAISGPTGDYGYTF. CDR3 DNA sequence: TGTGCCATCAGTGGACCGACAGGGGACTATGGCTACACCTTC. The chain combines TRBV10-3 with TRBJ1-2; 8 nucleotides agree with TRBD1. CDR3 length equals 14 residues. Germline assignment: CDR1 ENHRY and CDR2 SYGVKD. V shed 4 bases, J shed 3 bases, and the junction held 4 bases outside the gene matches.

J is TRBJ2-3 and V is TRBV7-6; 9 positions match TRBD2. Per germline, CDR1 SGHVS and CDR2 FNYEAQ. The CDR3 has 15 residues. V lost 7 bases, J lost 4 bases, and 9 bases stayed unmatched. The CDR3 here is CASTPRLAVPDTQYF. The CDR3 DNA sequence: TGTGCCAGCACCCCCAGACTAGCGGTTCCAGATACGCAGTATTTT.

This sequence joins TRBV11-2 and TRBJ2-7, with a weak D call TRBD1 (6 bases). There are 14 residues in the CDR3. CDR1 is SGHAT, CDR2 FQNNGV, per germline. The V and J ends lost 7 bases and 3 bases respectively, with 16 bases between them. For the CDR3, the DNA is TGTGCCAGCACCCCCCCCTCAGGGGTCTACGAGCAGTACTTC. This translates into CASTPPSGVYEQYF.

The rearrangement joins TRBV5-1 to TRBJ2-5; 11 bases are shared with TRBD2. With 7 bases clipped from V and 5 bases from J, the junction kept 13 bases outside the gene matches. CDR3 length: 16 amino acids. The V gene's germline CDR1 is SGHRS and CDR2 YFSETQ. Here the CDR3 reads CASPGGTSGSRETQYF. CDR3 DNA: TGCGCCAGCCCCGGGGGAACTAGCGGGAGCAGGGAGACCCAGTACTTC.

The rearrangement uses TRBV5-6 and TRBJ1-2; 10 positions match TRBD1. The CDR3 is 17 residues long. The germline V gene has CDR1 SGHDT and CDR2 YYEEEE. The J segment lost 4 bases and the V segment lost 4 bases, leaving 13 bases of the junction unmatched. The CDR3 nucleotides are TGTGCCAGCAGCCAGACTCCGGGACAGGGGTACCTCTATGGCTACACCTTC. The encoded protein is CASSQTPGQGYLYGYTF.

This chain uses TRBV2 with TRBJ2-7; 9 nucleotides match TRBD1. After removal of 8 bases from V and 0 bases from J, the junction contained 5 bases not matched to a gene. Germline assignment: CDR1 SNHLY and CDR2 FYNNEI. CDR3 length equals 14 residues. CDR3 nucleotide sequence: TGTGCCAGCTCCGACAGGGGGATCTCCTACGAGCAGTACTTC. This encodes CASSDRGISYEQYF.

The chain employs TRBV28 and TRBJ2-2, with D hard to call. Trimming stripped 3 bases from V and 3 bases from J, with 8 bases between. This CDR3 is built from 14 residues. Germline-derived CDR1 and CDR2 are MDHEN and SYDVKM. The CDR3 DNA reads as TGTGCCAGCAGTTTCGGTCTGGACACCGGGGAGCTGTTTTTT. This codes for CASSFGLDTGELFF.

The V gene is TRBV4-2, the J gene TRBJ2-7; TRBD1 matches at 7 bases. The CDR3 consists of 17 residues. Unmatched junction bases numbered 14, after V lost 1 base and J lost 5 bases. CDR1 and CDR2 from the germline V gene are LGHNA and YNFKEQ. The CDR3 DNA reads as TGTGCCAGCAGCCAAGGGGTACAGGGGTTAGAACGGAACGAGCAGTACTTC. Translated, it gives CASSQGVQGLERNEQYF.

This clone was picked up a small number of times. This chain connects TRBV7-2 to TRBJ2-3; 14 nucleotides line up with TRBD2. The CDR3 has 15 residues. V shed 6 bases, J shed 5 bases, and the junction held 4 bases outside the gene matches. Germline V lookup: CDR1 SGHTA, CDR2 FQGNSA. The CDR3 DNA reads as TGTGCCAGCAGGCTGGGACTAGCGGGAGAAGATACGCAGTATTTT. Translation gives CASRLGLAGEDTQYF.

The chain couples TRBV2 to TRBJ2-3; TRBD2 might be the D (5 bases). The V gene lost 4 bases and the J gene lost 3 bases, with 14 bases spanning the gap. The CDR3 totals 15 residues. Germline V lookup: CDR1 SNHLY, CDR2 FYNNEI. CDR3 region: CASSAGRGGTDTQYF. The DNA for the CDR3 is TGTGCCAGCAGTGCGGGCCGCGGCGGGACAGATACGCAGTATTTT.

With respect to this clone: The sample contains more than one DNA sequence encoding this CDR3. V is TRBV9 and J is TRBJ1-6; tentative D call: TRBD1 (6 bases). The CDR3 loop spans 15 amino acids. Germline V gene data show CDR1 as SGDLS and CDR2 as YYNGEE. Trimming pared 4 bases from V and 2 bases from J, leaving 10 bases between. This chain's CDR3 is CASSSGDAYNSPLHF. The CDR3 bases are TGTGCCAGCAGCTCAGGGGACGCCTATAATTCACCCCTCCACTTT.

The chain employs TRBV16 and TRBJ2-5; maybe TRBD1 (5 bases). CDR1 is KGHSY and CDR2 is FQNENV in the germline V gene. Trimming took 4 bases from V and 5 from J, leaving 14 bases between them. This CDR3 contains 14 residues. The CDR3 DNA reads TGTGCCAGCAGCCCGAACACCTCAGGGGAGACCCAGTACTTC. Translation: CASSPNTSGETQYF. Filled out from reference TRBV16 and TRBJ2-5, the complete variable domain reads GEEVAQTPKHLVRGEGQKAKLYCAPIKGHSYVFWYQQVLKNEFKFLISFQNENVFDETGMPKERFSAKCLPNSPCSLEIQATKLEDSAVYFCASSPNTSGETQYFGPGTRLLVL.

The V and J genes are TRBV7-5 and TRBJ2-7; TRBD2, as called in the table, went unchecked against the DNA. TRBV7-5 is designated a pseudogene. CDR3 length: 17 amino acids. CDR3 sequence: CVRSLCPRVAGPYEQYF. The CDR3 coding sequence is TGTGTCAGAAGCTTATGCCCTCGGGTAGCGGGGCCCTACGAGCAGTACTTC.

This sequence joins TRBV7-3 and TRBJ1-2; no reliable D call. This CDR3 region has 15 residues. Germline V gene sequence: CDR1 SGHTA, CDR2 FQGTGA. Trimming pared 5 bases from V and 0 bases from J, leaving 13 bases between. The chain's CDR3 is CASSPSPFSNYGYTF. CDR3 coding DNA: TGTGCCAGCAGCCCTTCCCCCTTTTCTAACTATGGCTACACCTTC. The complete variable domain, with remaining parts taken from reference TRBV7-3 and TRBJ1-2, reads GAGVSQTPSNKVTEKGKYVELRCDPISGHTALYWYRQSLGQGPEFLIYFQGTGAADDSGLPNDRFFAVRPEGSVSTLKIQRTERGDSAVYLCASSPSPFSNYGYTFGSGTRLTVV.

The J gene is TRBJ2-1, the V gene TRBV7-8; the D is unclear. CDR1 is SGHVS, CDR2 FQNEAQ, per germline. V was clipped by 0 bases and J by 4 bases, with 4 bases between them. The CDR3 extends over 13 amino acids. The CDR3 spells CASSLAEYNEQFF. CDR3 sequence (DNA): TGTGCCAGCAGCTTAGCCGAGTACAATGAGCAGTTCTTC. The entire variable domain, with the rest obtained from reference TRBV7-8 and TRBJ2-1, is as follows: GAGVSQSPRYKVAKRGQDVALRCDPISGHVSLFWYQQALGQGPEFLTYFQNEAQLDKSGLPSDRFFAERPEGSVSTLKIQRTQQEDSAVYLCASSLAEYNEQFFGPGTRLTVL.

The chain joins TRBV28 to TRBJ2-3; D may be TRBD2 (5 bases). V lost 6 bases to trimming and J lost 9 bases, with 13 bases between them. Germline CDR1 reads MDHEN; CDR2 reads SYDVKM. The CDR3 is 12 residues long. This CDR3 reads CASRPSSPTQYF. CDR3 DNA sequence: TGTGCCAGCAGACCTAGCTCCCCAACGCAGTATTTT.

The rearrangement uses TRBV7-3 and TRBJ2-3, with 11 nucleotides matching TRBD2. Germline values: CDR1 SGHTA, CDR2 FQGTGA. The V gene end was trimmed by 5 bases and the J gene end by 2 bases; junction bases not matched to a gene: 6. This CDR3 comprises 16 residues. For the CDR3, the DNA is TGTGCCAGCAGCCTGGGACTAGCGGATTTCACAGATACGCAGTATTTT. Encoded protein: CASSLGLADFTDTQYF. The variable domain in full, completed from reference TRBV7-3 and TRBJ2-3, reads GAGVSQTPSNKVTEKGKYVELRCDPISGHTALYWYRQSLGQGPEFLIYFQGTGAADDSGLPNDRFFAVRPEGSVSTLKIQRTERGDSAVYLCASSLGLADFTDTQYFGPGTRLTVL.

The genes are TRBV27 and TRBJ2-6, with D possibly being TRBD1 (5 bases). With 3 bases removed from V and 0 bases from J, the gap between germline ends came to 24 bases. There are 21 residues in the CDR3. Germline CDR1 reads MNHEY; CDR2 reads SMNVEV (reference sequence). The DNA for the CDR3 is TGTGCCAGCAGTTTCCTTTCAGGTACAGGCCCCAAAAGCTCTGGGGCCAACGTCCTGACTTTC. It specifies CASSFLSGTGPKSSGANVLTF.

The V and J genes are TRBV7-9 and TRBJ2-7; 9 bases map to TRBD2. The CDR3 extends over 16 amino acids. Germline assignment: CDR1 SEHNR and CDR2 FQNEAQ (reference sequence). The trim removed 2 bases at V and 2 bases at J, leaving 7 bases unmatched. The DNA of the CDR3 is TGTGCCAGCAGCTTACATAGCGGGAGCGGGGCCTACGAGCAGTACTTC. Protein sequence: CASSLHSGSGAYEQYF.

CDR3 region: CASSPSGGTSGSLDTQYF. The CDR3 DNA sequence: TGTGCCAGCAGCCCATCGGGGGGGACTAGCGGGAGCTTAGATACGCAGTATTTT. The rearrangement links TRBV11-2 to TRBJ2-3; 14 bases match TRBD2. This CDR3 has 18 amino acids. From germline, CDR1 is SGHAT and CDR2 FQNNGV. The ends lost 5 bases at V and 5 bases at J; junction bases unmatched: 12.

V and J are TRBV28 and TRBJ1-1, with 12 positions matching TRBD1. Losses at the gene ends were 9 bases for V and 8 bases for J; bases not matched to a gene: 13. There are 15 residues in the CDR3. Germline CDR1 and CDR2: MDHEN and SYDVKM. CDR3 in DNA: TGTGCCAGTTACACCTCTGGGACAGGGGGCATGGAAGCTTTCTTT. Encoded protein: CASYTSGTGGMEAFF.